This TCR beta chain is drawn from a study of blood T cells in healthy people across ages. Study-wide results and limits: CMV infection status of these donors was not known.

From germline, CDR1 is LGHNA and CDR2 YNFKEQ. The CDR3 is 18 residues long. The V gene end was trimmed by 0 bases and the J gene end by 3 bases; junction bases not matched to a gene: 12. A J-beta primer mix and a sample-barcoded 5' primer were used in a second PCR of about 7 to 12 cycles. Each sample yielded at least 2.5 million CDR3-containing paired-end reads. TCRdb re-analysed the 5' RACE reads in MiXCR, keeping a single row per CDR3 protein. The sample lists about 940,000 distinct CDR3 sequences; roughly 48% were seen once. Note on this clonotype: Its matching antigen is unknown.

The receptor comes from a man aged 30-40 years in good health. The V and J genes are TRBV4-2 and TRBJ2-3; 7 positions agree with TRBD2. The sample taken for sequencing was blood. Here the CDR3 DNA reads TGTGCCAGCAGCCAAGATGAAGGCAGCGGGGCTTGGACAGATACGCAGTATTTT. The encoded protein is CASSQDEGSGAWTDTQYF.